The present T cell receptor (beta chain) was sequenced within a study of T cell changes during pregnancy in multiple sclerosis. In its sample, this clone was seen once. The table came from immunoSEQ multiplex PCR; TCRdb's copy has only in-frame clones and leaves some out. The sample records some 42,000 clones, approximately 90% being singletons. The CDR3 consists of 14 residues. Trimming took off 8 bases at V and 0 bases at J, with 11 bases between the two ends. CDR1 is SGHRS and CDR2 is YFSETQ in the germline V gene. This rearrangement joins TRBV5-1 to TRBJ1-4; D uncertain. This receptor was obtained from a female donor with multiple sclerosis, enrolled in a pregnancy study. The sequenced sample was CD4+ T cells from peripheral blood mononuclear cells, obtained after pregnancy. CDR3 nucleotide sequence: TGCGCCAGTAGGCAGGCTGCAACTAATGAAAAACTGTTTTTT. It translates to CASRQAATNEKLFF.